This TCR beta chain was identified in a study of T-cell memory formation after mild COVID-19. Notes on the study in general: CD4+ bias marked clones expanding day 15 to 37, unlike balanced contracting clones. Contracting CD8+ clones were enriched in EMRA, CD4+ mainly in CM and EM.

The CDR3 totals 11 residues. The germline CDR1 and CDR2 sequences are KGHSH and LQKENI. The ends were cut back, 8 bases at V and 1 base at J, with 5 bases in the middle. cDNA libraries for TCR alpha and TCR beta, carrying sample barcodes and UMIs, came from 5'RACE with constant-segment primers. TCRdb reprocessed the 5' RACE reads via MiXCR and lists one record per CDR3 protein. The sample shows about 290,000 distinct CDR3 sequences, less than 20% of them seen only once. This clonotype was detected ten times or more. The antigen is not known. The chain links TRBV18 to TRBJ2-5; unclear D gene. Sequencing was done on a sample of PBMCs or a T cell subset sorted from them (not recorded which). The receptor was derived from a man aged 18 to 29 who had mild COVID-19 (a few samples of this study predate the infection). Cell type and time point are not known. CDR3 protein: CASSRQETQYF. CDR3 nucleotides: TGTGCCAGCAGTCGCCAAGAGACCCAGTACTTC.